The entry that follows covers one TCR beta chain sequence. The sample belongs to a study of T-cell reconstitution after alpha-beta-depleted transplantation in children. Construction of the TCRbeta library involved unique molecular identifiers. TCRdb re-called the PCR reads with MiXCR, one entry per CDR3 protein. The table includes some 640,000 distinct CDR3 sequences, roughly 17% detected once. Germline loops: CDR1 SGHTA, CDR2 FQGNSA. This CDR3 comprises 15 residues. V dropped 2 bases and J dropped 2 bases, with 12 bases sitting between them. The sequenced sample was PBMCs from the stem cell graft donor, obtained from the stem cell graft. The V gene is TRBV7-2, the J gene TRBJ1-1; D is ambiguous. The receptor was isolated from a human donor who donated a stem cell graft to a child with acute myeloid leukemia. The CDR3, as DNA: TGTGCCAGCAGCTTAACGACTACCGGAAACACTGAAGCTTTCTTT. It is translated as CASSLTTTGNTEAFF.